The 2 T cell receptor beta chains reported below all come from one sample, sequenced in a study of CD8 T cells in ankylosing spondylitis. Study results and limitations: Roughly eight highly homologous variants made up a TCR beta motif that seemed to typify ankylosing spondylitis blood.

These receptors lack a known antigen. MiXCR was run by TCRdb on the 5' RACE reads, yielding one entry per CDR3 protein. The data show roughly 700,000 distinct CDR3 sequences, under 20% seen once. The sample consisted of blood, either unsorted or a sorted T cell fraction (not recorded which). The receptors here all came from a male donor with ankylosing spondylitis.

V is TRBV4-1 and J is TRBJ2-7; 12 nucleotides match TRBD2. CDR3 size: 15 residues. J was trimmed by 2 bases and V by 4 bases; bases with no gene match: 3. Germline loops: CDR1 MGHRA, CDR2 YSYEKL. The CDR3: CASSPSGGVAYEQYF. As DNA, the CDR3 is TGCGCCAGCAGCCCTAGCGGGGGGGTTGCCTACGAGCAGTACTTC.

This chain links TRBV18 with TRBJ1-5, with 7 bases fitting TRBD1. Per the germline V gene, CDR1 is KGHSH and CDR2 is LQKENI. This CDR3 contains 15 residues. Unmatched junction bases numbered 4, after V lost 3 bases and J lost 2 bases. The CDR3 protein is CASSPTGVGNQPQHF. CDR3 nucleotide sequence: TGTGCCAGCTCACCCACAGGGGTTGGCAATCAGCCCCAGCATTTT.